These 16 T cell receptor beta chains were sequenced from one sample in a study of CD8+ T cells in alopecia areata. Treatment noted: oral pan-JAK inhibitor, 5-10 mg twice daily. Extracted RNA was reverse transcribed into cDNA, the sequencing template. Some clones are missing from TCRdb's copy, which holds only in-frame ones; the method was immunoSEQ multiplex PCR. The table has about 250,000 clones, 45% to 70% seen once; the top ten hold 0.75% to 0.95%. Material: CD4+ T cells sorted from blood, obtained at week 52, from a patient treated with tofacitinib. The receptor set was obtained from a human donor with alopecia areata.

The chain has TRBV25-1 and TRBJ1-2; a weak D match, TRBD1 (6 bases). In germline, CDR1 is MGHDK, CDR2 SYGVNS. The CDR3 runs to 18 residues. Trimming pared 6 bases from V and 8 bases from J, leaving 31 bases between. The CDR3, as DNA: TGTGCCAGCAGCGATGAATATCCAGGGGCCACAACCTGGAGGGGCTACACCTTC. It is translated as CASSDEYPGATTWRGYTF.

This clone was recorded a few times. The chain employs TRBV5-1 and TRBJ2-2, with 7 nucleotides matching TRBD1. Germline V gene data show CDR1 as SGHRS and CDR2 as YFSETQ. The CDR3 contains 15 residues. V trimming: 2 bases; J trimming: 5 bases; junction bases outside the gene matches: 6. As DNA, the CDR3 is TGCGCCAGCAGCTTCGGGACAGCGGAAACCGGGGAGCTGTTTTTT. Translated: CASSFGTAETGELFF. Full variable domain (remainder filled in from reference TRBV5-1 and TRBJ2-2): KAGVTQTPRYLIKTRGQQVTLSCSPISGHRSVSWYQQTPGQGLQFLFEYFSETQRNKGNFPGRFSGRQFSNSRSEMNVSTLELGDSALYLCASSFGTAETGELFFGEGSRLTVL.

This clone occurred many times. Other DNA variants within this sample encode the same CDR3. CDR3 protein: CASSPGRGNTEAFF. The CDR3 nucleotides read TGTGCCAGCAGCCCGGGACGGGGGAACACTGAAGCTTTCTTT. V gene TRBV7-2 combines with J gene TRBJ1-1; D may be TRBD1 (5 bases). CDR1 and CDR2 (germline): SGHTA, FQGNSA. The CDR3 consists of 14 residues. Trimming shortened V by 5 bases and J by 1 base, and 11 bases separated the two germline ends.

This clone was observed a few times. The gene calls are TRBV9 and TRBJ1-2; possibly TRBD1 for D (5 bases). V lost 0 bases and J 3 bases, leaving 6 bases between the germline ends. The germline V gene encodes CDR1 SGDLS and CDR2 YYNGEE. This CDR3 region has 13 residues. The CDR3 spells CASSVARDYGYTF. CDR3 bases: TGTGCCAGCAGCGTAGCCAGGGACTATGGCTACACCTTC.

As for this clone: Its ends do not fully match the called genes, so a read error is possible. The chain uses TRBV5-6 and TRBJ1-1; D gene uncertain. CDR3 length: 12 amino acids. CDR1 and CDR2 from the germline V gene are SGHDT and YYEEEE. The CDR3 nucleotides read TGTGCCAGCAGCTTCAGTCGGACCCTGGAGGTCTTT. Encoded protein: CASSFSRTLEVF.

The V gene is TRBV5-4, the J gene TRBJ2-2; TRBD2 matches at 11 bases. V was clipped by 4 bases and J by 5 bases; unmatched bases: 7. CDR3 length: 16 residues. Germline V gene lookup returns CDR1 SGHNT and CDR2 YYREEE (reference sequence). This CDR3 reads CASSLSRLAGTGELFF. DNA of the CDR3: TGTGCCAGCAGCCTCAGTAGACTAGCGGGGACCGGGGAGCTGTTTTTT. The full variable domain, rest sourced from reference TRBV5-4 and TRBJ2-2, is ETGVTQSPTHLIKTRGQQVTLRCSSQSGHNTVSWYQQALGQGPQFIFQYYREEENGRGNFPPRFSGLQFPNYSSELNVNALELDDSALYLCASSLSRLAGTGELFFGEGSRLTVL.

This sequence joins TRBV27 and TRBJ2-6, with unresolved D. Deletions cut 2 bases from V and 2 bases from J, with 1 base between. Per the germline V gene, CDR1 is MNHEY and CDR2 is SMNVEV (reference sequence). CDR3 length: 13 residues. In nucleotides, the CDR3 is TGTGCCAGCAGTTTAGCTGGGGCCAACGTCCTGACTTTC. Translating gives CASSLAGANVLTF.

With regard to this clone: Sequence at one end of the junction differs from germline and may be a read error. The chain uses TRBV4-3 and TRBJ2-4, with TRBD2 as a possible D gene (6 bases). CDR1 is LGHNA, CDR2 YSLEER, per germline. This CDR3 has 13 amino acids. For the CDR3, the DNA is TGCGCCAGCAGCCAAGATTATGGGACTCTAACAATCTTC. Translated, it gives CASSQDYGTLTIF.

This clone was found a few times. The rearrangement joins TRBV29-1 to TRBJ2-5, with D tentatively TRBD1 (6 bases). V was cut by 7 bases and J by 5 bases, with 11 bases left in between. This CDR3 has 11 residues. Germline lookup yields CDR1 SQVTM and CDR2 ANQGSEA. The CDR3 nucleotides are TGCAGCGCAAGACAGGTCGAGACCCAGTACTTC. Protein: CSARQVETQYF.

The genes are TRBV6-5 and TRBJ1-2, with D maybe TRBD1 (6 bases). Per the germline V gene, CDR1 is MNHEY and CDR2 is SVGAGI. V shed 6 bases and J shed 2 bases, with 16 bases lying between them. The CDR3 loop spans 15 amino acids. Here the CDR3 DNA reads TGTGCCAGCAGCCGCAGACAGGACCAGAACTATGGCTACACCTTC. It yields the protein CASSRRQDQNYGYTF.

The chain is built from TRBV7-2 and TRBJ2-1; 9 bases line up with TRBD2. Germline CDR1 SGHTA, CDR2 FQGNSA. The CDR3 extends over 14 amino acids. J was trimmed by 8 bases and V by 5 bases; bases with no gene match: 7. The CDR3 loop is CASSKLAGSDEQFF. The CDR3 DNA follows: TGTGCCAGCAGCAAACTAGCGGGTAGCGATGAGCAGTTCTTC.

The chain combines TRBV6-5 with TRBJ2-7; D gene uncertain. The germline gives CDR1 MNHEY, CDR2 SVGAGI. Trimming took off 4 bases at V and 3 bases at J, with 13 bases between the two ends. The CDR3 totals 14 residues. CDR3 loop: CASSSRFGLYEQYF. The CDR3 coding sequence is TGTGCCAGCAGTTCACGCTTCGGGCTCTACGAGCAGTACTTC.

The table lists this clone with a few counts. CDR3 loop: CASSVDGQGSSPLHF. In DNA, the CDR3 is TGTGCCAGCAGCGTTGATGGACAGGGGAGTTCACCCCTCCACTTT. The chain joins TRBV9 to TRBJ1-6; 9 nucleotides match TRBD1. Per germline, CDR1 SGDLS and CDR2 YYNGEE. V was clipped by 2 bases and J by 9 bases; unmatched bases: 6. The CDR3 has 15 residues.

J is TRBJ1-5 and V is TRBV27; maybe TRBD1 (6 bases). The V end was cut by 6 bases, the J end by 5 bases, with 8 bases between. The germline CDR1 and CDR2 sequences are MNHEY and SMNVEV (reference sequence). This CDR3 has 12 amino acids. Written as DNA, the CDR3 is TGTGCCAGCAGACGGGGGCATCAGCCCCAGCATTTT. Protein product: CASRRGHQPQHF.

This clone was recorded a few times. This sample also contains other DNA sequences that code for the same CDR3. The chain recombines TRBV7-9 with TRBJ1-2; possible D gene TRBD1, 5 bases. Germline V lookup: CDR1 SEHNR, CDR2 FQNEAQ (reference sequence). Trimming stripped 5 bases from V and 2 bases from J, with 12 bases between. The CDR3 length is 14 residues. DNA for the CDR3: TGTGCCAGCAGCCCGCGTGGGGGGAACTATGGCTACACCTTC. Residues: CASSPRGGNYGYTF.

The rearrangement joins TRBV30 to TRBJ1-5; D gene uncertain. The germline CDR1 and CDR2 sequences are GTSNPN and SVGIG (reference sequence). This CDR3 region has 13 residues. V gave up 1 base and J gave up 7 bases, with 11 bases separating them. The DNA of the CDR3 is TGTGCCTGGAGTGGTGGGGTAGAGCAGCCCCAGCATTTT. Protein product: CAWSGGVEQPQHF.